The rows below give T cell receptor beta chains drawn from one sample of a study of immune cell composition in non-small cell lung cancer. Sequencing used immunoSEQ multiplex PCR; TCRdb keeps in-frame clones, though not all of them. The sample records roughly 3,500 clones, about three quarters being singletons. The specimen was lung tumor tissue. The receptors originated from a human donor with non-small cell lung cancer. Both conserved end residues are trimmed from each CDR3. Rows may omit the clone size; those that give it use once, few, many or a size class.

clone_size: .
v_call: TRBV6-5
j_call: TRBJ2-3
cdr3_length: 13
cdr3_aa: ASSVQGQSTDTQY

clone_size: .
v_call: TRBV21-1
j_call: TRBJ1-2
cdr3_length: 12
cdr3_aa: ASSKLARAYGYT

clone_size: .
v_call: TRBV5-8
j_call: TRBJ1-1
cdr3_length: 12
cdr3_aa: ASSFWGSKNEAF

clone_size: .
v_call: TRBV6-5
j_call: TRBJ2-7
cdr3_length: 13
cdr3_aa: ASSSGDRGQYEQY

clone_size: few
v_call: TRBV5-6
j_call: TRBJ1-4
cdr3_length: 11
cdr3_aa: ASSLPTNEKLF

clone_size: .
v_call: TRBV7-2
j_call: TRBJ1-1
cdr3_length: 12
cdr3_aa: ASSLVQQGSEAF

clone_size: .
v_call: TRBV19
j_call: TRBJ1-2
cdr3_length: 7
cdr3_aa: ATPYGYT

clone_size: .
v_call: TRBV18
j_call: TRBJ2-1
cdr3_length: 12
cdr3_aa: ASSPNSGLGEQF

clone_size: .
v_call: TRBV20-1
j_call: TRBJ1-1
cdr3_length: 9
cdr3_aa: RGGVGTEAF

clone_size: .
v_call: TRBV2
j_call: TRBJ1-2
cdr3_length: 11
cdr3_aa: ASSVQELYGYT

clone_size: few
v_call: TRBV5-4
j_call: TRBJ1-2
cdr3_length: 9
cdr3_aa: ASSSEAGDT

clone_size: .
v_call: TRBV7-2
j_call: TRBJ1-6
cdr3_length: 14
cdr3_aa: ASSSGRGGLNSPLH

clone_size: .
v_call: TRBV19
j_call: TRBJ1-1
cdr3_length: 12
cdr3_aa: ASSNRVQNTEAF

clone_size: .
v_call: TRBV18
j_call: TRBJ2-1
cdr3_length: 11
cdr3_aa: ASSLTGYNEQF

clone_size: .
v_call: TRBV27
j_call: TRBJ1-2
cdr3_length: 9
cdr3_aa: ASSSGLGYT

clone_size: .
v_call: TRBV19
j_call: TRBJ1-1
cdr3_length: 9
cdr3_aa: ASSIGQTAF

clone_size: few
v_call: TRBV6-6
j_call: TRBJ2-3
cdr3_length: 13
cdr3_aa: ASSSRDRGVDTQY

clone_size: .
v_call: TRBV6-5
j_call: TRBJ1-2
cdr3_length: 13
cdr3_aa: ASSYTRGTDYGYT

clone_size: .
v_call: TRBV7-3
j_call: TRBJ2-5
cdr3_length: 12
cdr3_aa: ASSLNRNQETQY

clone_size: .
v_call: TRBV18
j_call: TRBJ2-6
cdr3_length: 15
cdr3_aa: ASSPTGGTGGANVLT

clone_size: .
v_call: TRBV5-6
j_call: TRBJ1-2
cdr3_length: 10
cdr3_aa: ASSLENYGYT

clone_size: once
v_call: TRBV7-2
j_call: TRBJ1-1
cdr3_length: 11
cdr3_aa: ASSYGQFTEAF

clone_size: .
v_call: TRBV2
j_call: TRBJ2-7
cdr3_length: 11
cdr3_aa: ASRDSTTYEQY

clone_size: .
v_call: TRBV14
j_call: TRBJ2-3
cdr3_length: 11
cdr3_aa: ASGRSSPDTQY

clone_size: .
v_call: TRBV18
j_call: TRBJ2-7
cdr3_length: 13
cdr3_aa: ASSPAAGTSYEQY

clone_size: .
v_call: TRBV5-1
j_call: TRBJ2-3
cdr3_length: 12
cdr3_aa: ASSLGHSTDTQY

clone_size: .
v_call: TRBV4-3
j_call: TRBJ2-2
cdr3_length: 13
cdr3_aa: ASSQADRVTGELF

clone_size: .
v_call: TRBV4-2
j_call: TRBJ1-1
cdr3_length: 13
cdr3_aa: ASSQAGHRNAEAF

clone_size: .
v_call: TRBV7-7
j_call: TRBJ2-3
cdr3_length: 13
cdr3_aa: ASSLTDQSTDTQY

clone_size: few
v_call: TRBV5-6
j_call: TRBJ2-4
cdr3_length: 13
cdr3_aa: ASSTVDRGKNIQY

clone_size: .
v_call: TRBV7-2
j_call: TRBJ2-1
cdr3_length: 10
cdr3_aa: ASSLGGGEQF

clone_size: .
v_call: TRBV5-4
j_call: TRBJ1-6
cdr3_length: 14
cdr3_aa: ASSPGGGANLSPLH

clone_size: once
v_call: TRBV7-2
j_call: TRBJ2-7
cdr3_length: 12
cdr3_aa: ASSPETEIDEQY

clone_size: .
v_call: TRBV27
j_call: TRBJ2-7
cdr3_length: 11
cdr3_aa: ASSIFGEDEQY

clone_size: .
v_call: TRBV28
j_call: TRBJ1-2
cdr3_length: 11
cdr3_aa: ASRQGTLYGYT

clone_size: .
v_call: TRBV7-9
j_call: TRBJ2-3
cdr3_length: 14
cdr3_aa: ASSLELPGSTDTQY

clone_size: once
v_call: TRBV11-2
j_call: TRBJ1-6
cdr3_length: 13
cdr3_aa: ASSTRQGENSPLH

clone_size: .
v_call: TRBV15
j_call: TRBJ1-4
cdr3_length: 13
cdr3_aa: ATSRGQDNNEKLF

clone_size: .
v_call: TRBV7-3
j_call: TRBJ2-2
cdr3_length: 12
cdr3_aa: ASSPSLGGGELF

clone_size: .
v_call: TRBV27
j_call: TRBJ2-3
cdr3_length: 16
cdr3_aa: ASKRSLAGATSTDTQY

clone_size: .
v_call: TRBV11-2
j_call: TRBJ2-3
cdr3_length: 10
cdr3_aa: ASSLDLNTQY

clone_size: .
v_call: TRBV2
j_call: TRBJ2-1
cdr3_length: 10
cdr3_aa: ASSDPGYEQF

clone_size: .
v_call: TRBV5-1
j_call: TRBJ2-7
cdr3_length: 11
cdr3_aa: ASSIRQGYEQY

clone_size: .
v_call: TRBV6-6
j_call: TRBJ2-5
cdr3_length: 13
cdr3_aa: ASSSLAARPKTQY

clone_size: .
v_call: TRBV29-1
j_call: TRBJ1-2
cdr3_length: 10
cdr3_aa: SVAGAVYGYT